This T cell receptor beta chain was profiled in a study of blood T cell repertoires in COVID-19. Overall study: Spain, Italy and the United States supplied samples that represented acute and convalescent COVID-19. T cells, B-cell-depleted T cells, or PBMCs supplied cDNA or gDNA.

The CDR3 totals 14 residues. In germline, CDR1 is SGDLS, CDR2 YYNGEE. The V end was cut by 4 bases, the J end by 4 bases, with 14 bases between. As handled by the study authors: Reference gene primer amplification in the assay estimated nucleated cell counts. Sequenced by immunoSEQ multiplex PCR; TCRdb stores in-frame clones only, minus some. The V and J calls and clone size are taken from that table; D and trimming were inferred from the DNA. This sample yields approximately 110,000 clones, of which roughly 80% are seen a single time; 15% to 20% belongs to the top ten. The chain employs TRBV9 and TRBJ1-1, with unresolved D. Specimen: peripheral blood. This TCR was sampled from a woman aged 70 to 79 with acute or convalescent COVID-19. CDR3 sequence: CASSSLTGSTEAFF. The CDR3, as DNA: TGTGCCAGCAGCTCTTTGACCGGGAGCACTGAAGCTTTCTTT.